The clone carrying this T cell receptor beta chain was observed many times. Its matching antigen is unknown. TCRdb itself ran the reads through MiXCR, one entry per CDR3 protein. The table has more than 500,000 distinct CDR3 sequences, approximately 16% seen once. This CDR3 is built from 18 residues. Trimming cost V 4 bases and J 5 bases; bases outside gene matches: 7. Germline lookup yields CDR1 SGHVS and CDR2 FQNEAQ. This specimen comes from a study of T cell repertoires in cytomegalovirus infection. Turning to the study itself: An indication of both CMV infection and matching HLA type came from public TCR beta signatures. Notes on the study in general: Carriers of CMV plus the relevant HLA were identified by cumulative public TCR beta family frequency. The ex vivo response was dominated by HLA-C-restricted CMV-specific TCR beta clonotypes.

This TCR derives from a human donor in good health (CMV status not recorded). Some clones in this sample may be carry-over from other donors' samples. The chain carries TRBV7-8 and TRBJ2-2; 16 positions match TRBD2. Sequenced: CD8+ T cells from PBMCs. The CDR3: CASSSGLAGGRFTGELFF. CDR3 coding DNA: TGTGCCAGCAGCTCGGGACTAGCGGGGGGGCGTTTTACCGGGGAGCTGTTTTTT. The entire variable domain, with the rest obtained from reference TRBV7-8 and TRBJ2-2, is as follows: GAGVSQSPRYKVAKRGQDVALRCDPISGHVSLFWYQQALGQGPEFLTYFQNEAQLDKSGLPSDRFFAERPEGSVSTLKIQRTQQEDSAVYLCASSSGLAGGRFTGELFFGEGSRLTVL.